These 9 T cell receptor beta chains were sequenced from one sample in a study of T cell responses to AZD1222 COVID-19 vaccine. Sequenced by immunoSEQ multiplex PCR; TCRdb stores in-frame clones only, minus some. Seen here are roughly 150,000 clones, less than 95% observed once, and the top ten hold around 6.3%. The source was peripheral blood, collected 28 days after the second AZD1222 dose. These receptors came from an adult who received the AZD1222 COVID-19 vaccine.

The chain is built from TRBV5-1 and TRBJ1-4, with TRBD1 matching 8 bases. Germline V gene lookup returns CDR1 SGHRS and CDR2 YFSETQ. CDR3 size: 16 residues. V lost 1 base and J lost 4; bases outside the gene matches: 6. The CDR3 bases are TGCGCCAGCAGCTTGAACCCAGGGGGCAGTAATGAAAAACTGTTTTTT. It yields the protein CASSLNPGGSNEKLFF.

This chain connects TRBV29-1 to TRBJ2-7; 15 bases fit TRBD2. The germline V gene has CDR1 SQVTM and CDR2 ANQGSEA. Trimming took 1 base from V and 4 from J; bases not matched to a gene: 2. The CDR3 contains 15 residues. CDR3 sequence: CSVEGTSGRVYEQYF. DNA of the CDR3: TGCAGCGTTGAAGGGACTAGCGGGAGGGTTTACGAGCAGTACTTC.

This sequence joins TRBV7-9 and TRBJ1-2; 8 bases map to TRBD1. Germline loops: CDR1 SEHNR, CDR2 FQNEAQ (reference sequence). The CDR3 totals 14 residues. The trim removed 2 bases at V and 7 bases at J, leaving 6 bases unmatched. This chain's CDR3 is CASSLTGQGAGYTF. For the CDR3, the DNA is TGTGCCAGCAGCTTAACTGGCCAGGGGGCTGGCTACACCTTC. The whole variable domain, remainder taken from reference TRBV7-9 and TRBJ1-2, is DTGVSQNPRHKITKRGQNVTFRCDPISEHNRLYWYRQTLGQGPEFLTYFQNEAQLEKSRLLSDRFSAERPKGSFSTLEIQRTEQGDSAMYLCASSLTGQGAGYTFGSGTRLTVV.

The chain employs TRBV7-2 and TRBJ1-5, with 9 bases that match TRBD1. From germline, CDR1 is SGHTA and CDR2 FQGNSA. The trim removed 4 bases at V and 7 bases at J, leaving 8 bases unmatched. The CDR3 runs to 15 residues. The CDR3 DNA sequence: TGTGCCAGCAGCTCGATACAGGGGGCTCGGCAGCCCCAGCATTTT. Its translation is CASSSIQGARQPQHF. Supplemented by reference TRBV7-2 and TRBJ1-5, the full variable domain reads GAGVSQSPSNKVTEKGKDVELRCDPISGHTALYWYRQSLGQGLEFLIYFQGNSAPDKSGLPSDRFSAERTGGSVSTLTIQRTQQEDSAVYLCASSSIQGARQPQHFGDGTRLSIL.

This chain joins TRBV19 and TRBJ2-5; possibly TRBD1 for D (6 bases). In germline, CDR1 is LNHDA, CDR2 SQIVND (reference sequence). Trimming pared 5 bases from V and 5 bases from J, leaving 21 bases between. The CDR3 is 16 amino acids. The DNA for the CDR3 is TGTGCCAGTAGTCCAAGGGGGATCGCCCAGAGGGAGACCCAGTACTTC. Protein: CASSPRGIAQRETQYF.

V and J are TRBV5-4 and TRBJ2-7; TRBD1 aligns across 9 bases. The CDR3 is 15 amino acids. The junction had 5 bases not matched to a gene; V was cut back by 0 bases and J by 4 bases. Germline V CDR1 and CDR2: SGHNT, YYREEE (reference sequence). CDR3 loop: CASSLGPDRGYEQYF. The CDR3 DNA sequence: TGTGCCAGCAGCTTGGGGCCAGACAGGGGGTACGAGCAGTACTTC. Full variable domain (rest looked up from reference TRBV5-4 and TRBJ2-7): ETGVTQSPTHLIKTRGQQVTLRCSSQSGHNTVSWYQQALGQGPQFIFQYYREEENGRGNFPPRFSGLQFPNYSSELNVNALELDDSALYLCASSLGPDRGYEQYFGPGTRLTVT.

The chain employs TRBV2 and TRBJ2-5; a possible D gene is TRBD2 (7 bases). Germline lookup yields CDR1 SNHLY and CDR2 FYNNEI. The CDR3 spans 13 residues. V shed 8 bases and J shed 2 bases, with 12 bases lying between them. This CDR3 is CASGRGRQETQYF. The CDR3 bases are TGTGCCAGCGGGAGGGGGAGACAAGAGACCCAGTACTTC.

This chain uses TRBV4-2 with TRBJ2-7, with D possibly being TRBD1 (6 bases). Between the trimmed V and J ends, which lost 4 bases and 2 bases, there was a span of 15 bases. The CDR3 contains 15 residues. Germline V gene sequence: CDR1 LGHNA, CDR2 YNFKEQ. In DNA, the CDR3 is TGTGCCAGCAGCCCAGCGACAGGTAATGCCTACGAGCAGTACTTC. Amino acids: CASSPATGNAYEQYF.

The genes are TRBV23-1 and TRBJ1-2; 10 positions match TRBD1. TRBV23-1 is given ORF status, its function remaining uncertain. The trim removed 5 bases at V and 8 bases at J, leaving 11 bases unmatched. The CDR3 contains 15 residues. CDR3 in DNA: TGCGCCAGCAGTTCTAACCGGGACAGGGGAACAGGCTACACCTTC. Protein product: CASSSNRDRGTGYTF.